The TCR beta chain under discussion was sequenced for a study of T cell changes during pregnancy in multiple sclerosis. The table came from immunoSEQ multiplex PCR; TCRdb's copy has only in-frame clones and leaves some out. The sample contains more than 50,000 clones, 91% of which appear only once. This CDR3 region has 15 residues. Germline assignment: CDR1 MNHNY and CDR2 SVGAGI (reference sequence). V lost 3 bases and J lost 0, with 9 bases in between. The starting material was peripheral blood, obtained after pregnancy. The clonotype comes from a female donor in good health, enrolled as a control in a pregnancy study. V is TRBV6-6 and J is TRBJ1-5, with D maybe TRBD1 (5 bases). CDR3 coding DNA: TGTGCCAGCAGTTATCAGGGATATAGCAATCAGCCCCAGCATTTT. Translating it yields CASSYQGYSNQPQHF.